The 10 T cell receptor beta chains listed next were all sequenced from one sample in a study of T cells in tumors after PD-1 blockade. Here immunoSEQ multiplex PCR was the method, and the copy in TCRdb shows in-frame clones only, minus some. The sample includes about 13,000 clones, 55% to 80% seen only once; the top ten take about 25%. The specimen was tumor tissue, collected before anti-PD-1 treatment. Every receptor here comes from a human donor with cutaneous squamous cell carcinoma.

This rearrangement joins TRBV28 to TRBJ1-1; D is possibly TRBD1 (5 bases). The length of the CDR3 is 19 residues. Between the trimmed V and J ends, which lost 5 bases and 5 bases, there was a span of 30 bases. The germline gives CDR1 MDHEN, CDR2 SYDVKM. The CDR3 loop is CASSHGLVRGALLGTEAFF. CDR3 DNA: TGTGCCAGCAGTCATGGGTTAGTTCGCGGGGCCCTACTGGGGACTGAAGCTTTCTTT.

The gene calls are TRBV3-1 (or the pseudogene TRBV3-2) and TRBJ1-1, with D perhaps matching TRBD1 (6 bases). The germline V gene encodes CDR1 LGHDT and CDR2 YNNKEL (reference sequence). Trimming stripped 2 bases from V and 7 bases from J, with 14 bases between. CDR3 length equals 14 residues. The CDR3 nucleotides are TGTGCCAGCAGCCAACGGGGGGCTCAAGGTGAAGCTTTCTTT. Protein: CASSQRGAQGEAFF.

The J gene is TRBJ1-6, the V gene TRBV6-5; no definite D call. The V gene lost 6 bases and the J gene lost 0 bases, with 6 bases spanning the gap. CDR1 and CDR2 from the germline V gene are MNHEY and SVGAGI. This CDR3 is built from 14 residues. CDR3 bases: TGTGCCAGCAGACGAGACTCCTATAATTCACCCCTCCACTTT. Amino acid sequence: CASRRDSYNSPLHF.

V and J are TRBV19 and TRBJ2-7, with 10 bases aligning to TRBD1. V lost 5 bases and J lost 3; bases outside the gene matches: 4. This CDR3 is built from 14 residues. Germline V gene sequence: CDR1 LNHDA, CDR2 SQIVND (reference sequence). The CDR3 nucleotides read TGTGCCAGTAGTCCCTGGGACAGGGGCTACGAGCAGTACTTC. This translates into CASSPWDRGYEQYF.

In this sample, this clone turned up a few times. The J gene is TRBJ2-3, the V gene TRBV28; D is possibly TRBD2 (7 bases). The V end lost 0 bases, the J end lost 2 bases, and 12 bases lay between the germline ends. Germline V CDR1 and CDR2: MDHEN, SYDVKM. The CDR3 sequence is 16 residues long. The chain's CDR3 is CASSLWAGAYTDTQYF. The CDR3 region has the DNA TGTGCCAGCAGTTTATGGGCGGGGGCCTACACAGATACGCAGTATTTT. Filled out from reference TRBV28 and TRBJ2-3, the complete variable domain reads DVKVTQSSRYLVKRTGEKVFLECVQDMDHENMFWYRQDPGLGLRLIYFSYDVKMKEKGDIPEGYSVSREKKERFSLILESASTNQTSMYLCASSLWAGAYTDTQYFGPGTRLTVL.

V and J are TRBV5-4 and TRBJ1-5; 7 bases match TRBD1. The CDR3 contains 13 residues. The junction had 8 bases not matched to a gene; V was cut back by 5 bases and J by 9 bases. Germline V gives CDR1 SGHNT, CDR2 YYREEE (reference sequence). Written as DNA, the CDR3 is TGTGCCAGCAGTTACGGACAGGACGGGCCCCAGCATTTT. Translation gives CASSYGQDGPQHF.

The chain joins TRBV25-1 to TRBJ1-2; 10 nucleotides align to TRBD1. The germline gives CDR1 MGHDK, CDR2 SYGVNS. CDR3 size: 13 residues. The trim removed 3 bases at V and 8 bases at J, leaving 3 bases unmatched. Here the CDR3 DNA reads TGTGCCAGCAGTGAGGGACAGGGGAGCGGCTACACCTTC. Translation gives CASSEGQGSGYTF.

V is TRBV7-3 and J is TRBJ2-3; 8 bases align to TRBD1. This CDR3 comprises 13 residues. The V gene end was trimmed by 5 bases and the J gene end by 6 bases; junction bases not matched to a gene: 4. Germline V CDR1 and CDR2: SGHTA, FQGTGA. The CDR3, as DNA: TGTGCCAGCAGCGACAGGGGACTGGATACGCAGTATTTT. As protein: CASSDRGLDTQYF.

V is TRBV27 and J is TRBJ2-7; possible D gene TRBD1, 5 bases. Germline CDR1 and CDR2: MNHEY and SMNVEV (reference sequence). The CDR3 length is 13 residues. Trimming shortened V by 2 bases and J by 2 bases, and 7 bases separated the two germline ends. CDR3 sequence (DNA): TGTGCCAGCAGTTTAGGCAGGGCCTACGAGCAGTACTTC. This gives the protein CASSLGRAYEQYF.

The V and J genes are TRBV29-1 and TRBJ2-2, with 8 bases identical to TRBD2. Per germline, CDR1 SQVTM and CDR2 ANQGSEA. The ends lost 3 bases at V and 2 bases at J; junction bases unmatched: 5. This CDR3 region has 15 residues. CDR3 sequence: CSVDSGGVNTGELFF. The CDR3 DNA follows: TGCAGCGTTGACTCCGGGGGGGTTAACACCGGGGAGCTGTTTTTT.